The 27 T cell receptor beta chains listed next were all sequenced from one sample in a study of T cell repertoires in cytomegalovirus infection. TCRdb passed the reads through MiXCR, listing each CDR3 protein once. The sample lists about 740,000 distinct CDR3 sequences, approximately 34% seen once, with roughly 2.8% in the top ten. The specimen was PBMCs. The receptors were sampled from a human donor in good health (CMV status not recorded). Some clones in this sample may be carry-over from other donors' samples.

The chain links TRBV24-1 to TRBJ1-5, with D perhaps matching TRBD1 (6 bases). From germline, CDR1 is KGHDR and CDR2 SFDVKD. V lost 7 bases and J lost 4, with 13 bases in between. The CDR3 runs 14 residues. The CDR3 coding sequence is TGTGCCACCAGGGCCAGGGGCCGAAATCAGCCCCAGCATTTT. This gives the protein CATRARGRNQPQHF.

The genes are TRBV6-8 and TRBJ1-4; TRBD1 matches 7 bases. This CDR3 contains 13 residues. With V trimmed by 8 bases and J by 5 bases, 5 bases remained unmatched. CDR1 and CDR2 (germline): MNHGY, SAAAGT. The CDR3 coding sequence is TGTGCCAGCTCCGGGACAGAAAATGAAAAACTGTTTTTT. Its protein is CASSGTENEKLFF.

V gene TRBV28 combines with J gene TRBJ1-6; no reliable D call. The CDR3 extends over 13 amino acids. Germline loops: CDR1 MDHEN, CDR2 SYDVKM. Trimming stripped 4 bases from V and 14 bases from J, with 15 bases between. The CDR3 loop reads CASSSTYPYTLHF. In nucleotides, the CDR3 is TGTGCCAGCAGTTCAACCTACCCTTACACCCTCCACTTT.

The sample holds a few counts of this clonotype. V gene TRBV7-3 combines with J gene TRBJ2-1; TRBD2 matches at 9 bases. CDR3 length equals 18 residues. Germline trimming cut 4 bases from V and 5 bases from J; bases unmatched to any gene: 15. Germline values: CDR1 SGHTA, CDR2 FQGTGA. The CDR3 sequence: CASSSYSFGRGGNNEQFF. CDR3 sequence (DNA): TGTGCCAGCAGCTCATACTCCTTCGGGCGGGGGGGGAACAATGAGCAGTTCTTC.

In DNA form, the CDR3 reads TGTGCCAGAAAGTCGGATTACAGTCCCGATTTCTACACCTTC. Amino acids: CARKSDYSPDFYTF. V usage is TRBV28 and J usage is TRBJ1-2; D gene uncertain. Germline lookup yields CDR1 MDHEN and CDR2 SYDVKM. The CDR3 spans 14 residues. V was trimmed by 9 bases and J by 10 bases, leaving 24 bases between them.

This clonotype was observed a single time. The chain recombines TRBV7-9 with TRBJ2-7; 8 bases map to TRBD1. The length of the CDR3 is 14 residues. After removal of 6 bases from V and 1 base from J, the junction contained 5 bases not matched to a gene. Per germline, CDR1 SEHNR and CDR2 FQNEAQ (reference sequence). CDR3 region: CASRQGDRSYEQYF. The CDR3 bases are TGTGCCAGCAGACAAGGGGACAGGTCCTACGAGCAGTACTTC. The complete variable domain, with remaining parts taken from reference TRBV7-9 and TRBJ2-7, reads DTGVSQNPRHKITKRGQNVTFRCDPISEHNRLYWYRQTLGQGPEFLTYFQNEAQLEKSRLLSDRFSAERPKGSFSTLEIQRTEQGDSAMYLCASRQGDRSYEQYFGPGTRLTVT.

The rearrangement links TRBV4-2 to TRBJ2-7; either TRBD1 or TRBD2 may supply D (5 bases each). The length of the CDR3 is 13 residues. Germline lookup yields CDR1 LGHNA and CDR2 YNFKEQ. V gave up 1 base and J gave up 6 bases, with 10 bases separating them. CDR3: CASSQGDLAEQYF. CDR3 nucleotide sequence: TGTGCCAGCAGCCAAGGGGACCTTGCCGAGCAGTACTTC.

The CDR3 region is CASSERQGREKLFF. The CDR3 DNA sequence: TGCGCCAGCAGTGAGAGGCAGGGACGGGAAAAACTGTTTTTT. The rearrangement joins TRBV10-2 to TRBJ1-4, with D possibly being TRBD1 (5 bases). This CDR3 spans 14 amino acids. The germline V gene has CDR1 WSHSY and CDR2 SAAADI. Trimming removed 2 bases at V and 8 bases at J, with 12 bases between.

CDR3 bases: TGTGCCAGCAGTGTGGGGATGGCCGGAAACACCATATATTTT. Protein: CASSVGMAGNTIYF. The chain is built from TRBV2 and TRBJ1-3, with D hard to call. CDR1 SNHLY and CDR2 FYNNEI come from the germline V gene. The CDR3 spans 14 residues. The V end was cut by 4 bases, the J end by 4 bases, with 11 bases between.

This clonotype has a handful of counts. V is TRBV12-3 or TRBV12-4 and J is TRBJ2-4; 10 nucleotides match TRBD1. The length of the CDR3 is 14 residues. J gave up 9 bases and V 5 bases, and 7 bases lay outside the gene matches. In DNA form, the CDR3 reads TGTGCCAGCAGTCTGACAGGGGGCGAAGGCATTCAGTACTTC. It specifies CASSLTGGEGIQYF.

This clonotype was seen a few times. V gene TRBV28 combines with J gene TRBJ1-2; a weak D match, TRBD1 (6 bases). The V gene's germline CDR1 is MDHEN and CDR2 SYDVKM. V dropped 5 bases and J dropped 7 bases, with 20 bases sitting between them. The CDR3 is 15 amino acids. The CDR3 is CASSPPTGATSGYTF. The CDR3 nucleotides are TGTGCCAGCAGTCCCCCGACAGGTGCTACGTCTGGCTACACCTTC.

On this clonotype itself: A read error may be the cause here, since a much bigger clone is one base away. Given the absence of the conserved phenylalanine or tryptophan at the CDR3 end, a read error is likely. This chain joins TRBV20-1 and TRBJ2-1, with TRBD2 identical over 7 bases. Trimming at V came to 5 bases and at J to 9 bases, leaving 16 bases not matched to a gene. This CDR3 has 15 residues. Germline-derived CDR1 and CDR2 are DFQATT and SNEGSKA (reference sequence). The CDR3 coding sequence is TGCAGTGCTCTTTCCCGGGACTTGTCGGGGGGTGAGCAGTTCTTA. It codes for CSALSRDLSGGEQFL.

The CDR3 DNA reads TGTGCCAGCTTCCCTTGGACAGGGAGAACTGAAGCTTTCTTT. Its protein is CASFPWTGRTEAFF. V is TRBV6-1 and J is TRBJ1-1, with 8 bases identical to TRBD1. V dropped 8 bases and J dropped 5; count of bases not matched to a gene: 10. This CDR3 has 14 amino acids. Looked up from germline, CDR1 is MNHNS and CDR2 is SASEGT.

This sequence joins TRBV12-3 or TRBV12-4 and TRBJ1-2; perhaps TRBD1 as D (6 bases). The CDR3 runs to 12 residues. V lost 3 bases and J lost 6, with 8 bases in between. The CDR3 DNA reads TGTGCCAGCAGTTTGCCAGGGGATGGCTACACCTTC. This translates into CASSLPGDGYTF.

This clonotype has just one count. The rearrangement uses TRBV9 and TRBJ2-5; 10 bases match TRBD1. Trimming took 0 bases from V and 5 from J; bases not matched to a gene: 4. Germline CDR1 and CDR2: SGDLS and YYNGEE. CDR3 size: 15 residues. This CDR3 reads CASSVGGQGSETQYF. CDR3 bases: TGTGCCAGCAGCGTAGGGGGACAGGGGTCGGAGACCCAGTACTTC.

This clonotype was picked up a small number of times. The chain carries TRBV7-4 and TRBJ1-6; D ambiguous. CDR3 length: 15 residues. Germline CDR1 reads SGHVT; CDR2 reads SQSDAQ. V lost 1 base and J 9 bases, leaving 13 bases between the germline ends. The CDR3 is CASSLGGLGSSPLHF. CDR3 nucleotide sequence: TGTGCCAGCAGCTTAGGTGGGCTCGGAAGTTCACCCCTCCACTTT.

The chain links TRBV20-1 to TRBJ1-1; D not resolved. The CDR3 length is 16 residues. Germline V gene data show CDR1 as DFQATT and CDR2 as SNEGSKA (reference sequence). Deletions cut 0 bases from V and 1 base from J, with 15 bases between. The CDR3 loop reads CSARDLEGSRNTEAFF. In DNA, the CDR3 is TGCAGTGCTAGAGATCTGGAAGGCTCGAGGAACACTGAAGCTTTCTTT.

This clonotype turned up a few times. V and J are TRBV25-1 and TRBJ1-6, with a possible D match to TRBD1 (5 bases). The CDR3 spans 13 residues. V lost 3 bases and J lost 10, with 10 bases in between. Germline assignment: CDR1 MGHDK and CDR2 SYGVNS. CDR3 residues: CASSDRVGSPLHF. CDR3 nucleotides: TGTGCCAGCAGTGACAGGGTCGGATCACCCCTCCACTTT.

The chain is built from TRBV7-2 and TRBJ2-2, with no clear D. The V end was cut by 2 bases, the J end by 6 bases, with 22 bases between. Germline lookup yields CDR1 SGHTA and CDR2 FQGNSA. CDR3 length equals 18 residues. Here the CDR3 reads CASSLTAFGAGLAGELFF. DNA for the CDR3: TGTGCCAGCAGCTTAACAGCTTTCGGAGCAGGTTTGGCCGGGGAGCTGTTTTTT.

The chain has TRBV25-1 and TRBJ2-3; 8 bases align to TRBD1. Trimming at V came to 6 bases and at J to 0 bases, leaving 5 bases not matched to a gene. The CDR3 loop spans 15 amino acids. Per germline, CDR1 MGHDK and CDR2 SYGVNS. The CDR3 coding sequence is TGTGCCAGCAGATTACAGGGGGGAAGCACAGATACGCAGTATTTT. This encodes CASRLQGGSTDTQYF.

This clonotype was recorded a few times. The J gene is TRBJ2-1, the V gene TRBV24-1; either TRBD1 or TRBD2 may supply D (5 bases each). CDR3 length: 16 amino acids. Trimming removed 4 bases at V and 3 bases at J, with 15 bases between. Germline loops: CDR1 KGHDR, CDR2 SFDVKD. This CDR3 is CATSDPRSRGYNEQFF. The CDR3 coding sequence is TGTGCCACCAGTGACCCGAGGTCGAGGGGCTACAATGAGCAGTTCTTC.

The J gene is TRBJ2-5, the V gene TRBV24-1, with D perhaps TRBD1 or TRBD2 (5 bases each). Germline V lookup: CDR1 KGHDR, CDR2 SFDVKD. The CDR3 runs to 12 residues. V was trimmed by 3 bases and J by 7 bases, leaving 8 bases between them. This CDR3 is CATSDPGGTQYF. The DNA for the CDR3 is TGTGCCACCAGTGATCCTGGGGGGACCCAGTACTTC.

A word on this clonotype: The conserved final phenylalanine or tryptophan is absent from the CDR3, which likely points to a read error. The rearrangement joins TRBV28 to TRBJ1-1; D is unclear. V gave up 0 bases and J gave up 6 bases, with 2 bases separating them. CDR3 size: 11 residues. Germline CDR1 MDHEN, CDR2 SYDVKM. DNA for the CDR3: TGTGCCAGCAGTTTATGGTCTGAAGCTTTCTTG. It specifies CASSLWSEAFL.

V gene TRBV5-4 combines with J gene TRBJ2-2, with a tentative D call TRBD1 (5 bases). V was pared by 7 bases and J by 1 base, with 11 bases between. Germline loops: CDR1 SGHNT, CDR2 YYREEE (reference sequence). The CDR3 runs 14 residues. The CDR3 DNA reads as TGTGCCAGCCAGAGCCAGGGGAACACCGGGGAGCTGTTTTTT. Its translation is CASQSQGNTGELFF.

The chain combines TRBV20-1 with TRBJ2-7; D might be TRBD1 or TRBD2, each matching 5 bases. V shed 0 bases and J shed 4 bases, with 13 bases lying between them. CDR1 DFQATT and CDR2 SNEGSKA come from the germline V gene (reference sequence). This CDR3 has 14 residues. The CDR3 DNA reads TGCAGTGCTAGAGACCTCGGGACCCTGTACGAGCAGTACTTC. The encoded protein is CSARDLGTLYEQYF.

This clonotype came up a few times. The CDR3 loop is CASSPLGASGANVLTF. Written as DNA, the CDR3 is TGCGCCAGCAGCCCCCTCGGGGCCTCTGGGGCCAACGTCCTGACTTTC. This rearrangement joins TRBV5-1 to TRBJ2-6, with D perhaps TRBD1 or TRBD2 (5 bases each). The V end was cut by 4 bases, the J end by 0 bases, with 11 bases between. Germline V CDR1 and CDR2: SGHRS, YFSETQ. The CDR3 loop spans 16 amino acids.

A few counts support this clonotype. The chain recombines TRBV5-1 with TRBJ2-7; D may match TRBD1 or TRBD2 (5 bases each). V shed 3 bases and J shed 2 bases, with 12 bases lying between them. Germline assignment: CDR1 SGHRS and CDR2 YFSETQ. The CDR3 loop spans 14 amino acids. The CDR3 protein is CASSWGRSTYEQYF. The CDR3 nucleotides are TGCGCCAGCAGCTGGGGACGGTCAACCTACGAGCAGTACTTC. The whole variable domain, remainder taken from reference TRBV5-1 and TRBJ2-7, is KAGVTQTPRYLIKTRGQQVTLSCSPISGHRSVSWYQQTPGQGLQFLFEYFSETQRNKGNFPGRFSGRQFSNSRSEMNVSTLELGDSALYLCASSWGRSTYEQYFGPGTRLTVT.